Listed below are T cell receptor beta chains from one sample, sequenced in a study of T cells in tuberculosis. Assay: immunoSEQ multiplex PCR; the TCRdb copy retains only in-frame clones and omits some. The data contain about 10,000 clones, about 94% of them seen just once; the ten biggest clones take up around 13%. The sample consisted of PBMCs. The receptor set was obtained from an adult with tuberculosis. Each CDR3 is given with its conserved first and last residue. D genes are given only for firm matches. Size is omitted from some rows. Given values are once, few, many or a class for expanded clones.

size	V	J	D	CDR3	DNA
.	TRBV9	TRBJ2-5	TRBD2	CASSVGGGTFETQYF	TGTGCCAGCAGCGTAGGGGGGGGAACTTTTGAGACCCAGTACTTC
.	TRBV2	TRBJ1-2	.	CASMGGWTSGYTF	TGTGCCAGCATGGGGGGTTGGACTAGTGGCTACACCTTC
.	TRBV19	TRBJ2-3	TRBD2	CASKREGTDTQYF	TGTGCCAGTAAGCGGGAGGGCACAGATACGCAGTATTTT
.	TRBV5-5	TRBJ1-5	.	CASSLGWGRSNQPQHF	TGTGCCAGCAGTTTGGGTTGGGGGAGGAGCAATCAGCCCCAGCATTTT
.	TRBV5-1	TRBJ2-5	.	CASSFGLATSQETQYF	TGCGCCAGCAGCTTTGGGCTAGCGACTTCCCAAGAGACCCAGTACTTC
.	TRBV29-1	TRBJ1-2	TRBD1	CSVERGQGYGYTF	TGCAGCGTTGAAAGGGGGCAGGGCTATGGCTACACCTTC
.	TRBV5-5	TRBJ1-3	.	CASSGDGGTYF	TGTGCCAGCAGCGGCGATGGGGGGACATATTTT
.	TRBV5-8	TRBJ1-5	.	CASSLFGSSNQPQHF	TGTGCCAGCAGCTTGTTTGGCAGTAGCAATCAGCCCCAGCATTTT
.	TRBV9	TRBJ1-6	TRBD1	CASSPTSGGLSPLHF	TGTGCCAGCAGCCCCACGTCAGGGGGACTTTCACCCCTCCACTTT
once	TRBV29-1	TRBJ1-4	TRBD1	CSVEEDRVFF	TGCAGCGTTGAAGAGGACAGGGTGTTTTTT
.	TRBV18	TRBJ1-1	.	CASSPTVLNTEAFF	TGTGCCAGCTCACCGACAGTGTTGAACACTGAAGCTTTCTTT
.	TRBV4-2	TRBJ2-7	.	CASSQAGGLPSSYEQYF	TGTGCCAGCAGCCAAGCTGGGGGACTGCCTAGCTCCTACGAGCAGTACTTC
.	TRBV9	TRBJ1-1	TRBD1	CASSVGAGGWGTEAFF	TGTGCCAGCAGCGTAGGGGCAGGGGGCTGGGGAACTGAAGCTTTCTTT
.	TRBV25-1	TRBJ2-4	.	CASSEGHGIQYF	TGTGCCAGCAGTGAGGGCCACGGCATTCAGTACTTC
.	TRBV6-1	TRBJ2-3	TRBD2	CASSVGLAGGPYF	TGTGCCAGCAGTGTGGGACTAGCGGGAGGGCCTTATTTT
.	TRBV7-2	TRBJ2-3	TRBD2	CASSSTSGSGDTQYF	TGTGCCAGCAGCTCGACTAGCGGGAGTGGAGATACGCAGTATTTT
.	TRBV6-6	TRBJ1-2	.	CASSYRTDHGYTF	TGTGCCAGCAGTTATAGGACAGATCATGGCTACACCTTC
few	TRBV5-1	TRBJ2-4	.	CASSFLSVAKNIQYF	TGCGCCAGCAGCTTCTTGTCAGTAGCCAAAAACATTCAGTACTTC
once	TRBV11-3	TRBJ2-2	.	CASKGGNTGELFF	TGTGCCAGCAAGGGAGGGAACACCGGGGAGCTGTTTTTT
.	TRBV18	TRBJ1-2	.	CASSPPNSKGYGYTF	TGTGCCAGCTCACCACCTAATTCAAAGGGGTATGGCTACACCTTC
.	TRBV7-9	TRBJ1-3	.	CASSPRGPSGNTIYF	TGTGCCAGCAGCCCGCGGGGCCCCTCTGGAAACACCATATATTTT
.	TRBV5-4	TRBJ2-7	TRBD1	CASSLGPDRDYEQYF	TGTGCCAGCAGCTTGGGGCCAGACAGGGACTACGAGCAGTACTTC
once	TRBV10-3	TRBJ1-2	TRBD1	CATRGTGRTYGYTF	TGTGCCACTCGGGGGACAGGGAGAACCTATGGCTACACCTTC
.	TRBV2	TRBJ1-2	.	CASSEAPGSGWGYTF	TGTGCCAGCAGTGAAGCGCCGGGATCGGGTTGGGGCTACACCTTC
.	TRBV2	TRBJ2-3	TRBD2	CASSVLGGPLTDTQYF	TGTGCCAGCAGTGTGCTGGGAGGGCCCCTCACAGATACGCAGTATTTT
.	TRBV27	TRBJ2-1	.	CASSFVGEGGWNEQFF	TGTGCCAGCAGTTTTGTCGGGGAGGGGGGATGGAATGAGCAGTTCTTC
.	TRBV5-1	TRBJ2-1	TRBD1	CASREYTGTGDYNEQFF	TGCGCCAGCAGAGAGTATACCGGGACAGGGGATTACAATGAGCAGTTCTTC
.	TRBV14	TRBJ2-7	.	CASSNTYEQYF	TGTGCCAGCAGTAACACCTACGAGCAGTACTTC